This TCR beta chain came from a study of blood T cell repertoires in COVID-19. About the study: In each case, the material was cDNA or gDNA derived from T cells, B-cell-depleted T cells, or PBMCs.

The data were produced by immunoSEQ multiplex PCR, yet TCRdb's version contains in-frame clones alone and is incomplete. The table lists approximately 440,000 clones, less than 95% of them singletons. The participants were between roughly 18 and 89 years old and came from under 25 US areas. Participants' own reports of clinical history determined their cohort assignment. Two negative PCRs, clearance, or symptom resolution were required of recovered Cohort 3 donors. This CDR3 region has 15 residues. V lost 3 bases and J lost 5; bases outside the gene matches: 8. Germline-derived CDR1 and CDR2 are KGHSH and LQKENI.

Input material: PBMCs or T cells enriched from blood (not recorded which). The J gene is TRBJ2-3, the V gene TRBV18; TRBD2 matches 7 bases. The source is a man aged 18 to 29 who had recovered from COVID-19. The CDR3 sequence: CASSPQAGVGDTQYF. The DNA of the CDR3 is TGTGCCAGCTCACCCCAGGCGGGGGTTGGAGATACGCAGTATTTT. The full variable domain, its missing parts supplied by reference TRBV18 and TRBJ2-3, is NAGVMQNPRHLVRRRGQEARLRCSPMKGHSHVYWYRQLPEEGLKFMVYLQKENIIDESGMPKERFSAEFPKEGPSILRIQQVVRGDSAAYFCASSPQAGVGDTQYFGPGTRLTVL.